The present T cell receptor (beta chain) was sequenced within a study of monozygotic twins with cystic fibrosis. General observations from the study: The repertoire was suggested to be naive-dominated, clonality median roughly 0.0093. Monozygotic CF twin pairs shared significantly more nucleotide-identical clonotypes than unrelated CF individuals did. Age, concordance and disease severity did not associate with shared CDR3 numbers. In 13 of 16 pairs, V gene usage was closest to the co-twin's.

Germline V gene sequence: CDR1 SGHVS, CDR2 FQNEAQ. Trimming stripped 0 bases from V and 4 bases from J, with 9 bases between. The CDR3 totals 15 residues. Regarding this clone: The antigen remains undetermined.

Profiling relied on immunoSEQ multiplex PCR, and the TCRdb table lists in-frame clones only, not all of them. The table has about 9,100 clones, about 90% seen once. The sequence was obtained from a boy aged 2 to 9 with cystic fibrosis. The chain joins TRBV7-8 to TRBJ2-2; possible D gene TRBD2, 5 bases. The sequencing input was blood. The CDR3 protein is CASSLATAGTGELFF. In nucleotides, the CDR3 is TGTGCCAGCAGCTTAGCGACGGCGGGCACCGGGGAGCTGTTTTTT. Looking up the rest from reference TRBV7-8 and TRBJ2-2 gives the full variable domain: GAGVSQSPRYKVAKRGQDVALRCDPISGHVSLFWYQQALGQGPEFLTYFQNEAQLDKSGLPSDRFFAERPEGSVSTLKIQRTQQEDSAVYLCASSLATAGTGELFFGEGSRLTVL.